This T cell receptor (beta chain) was observed in a study of shared clonotypes between healthy human individuals. Profiled with immunoSEQ multiplex PCR; TCRdb holds only in-frame clones, not every one. The sample contains roughly 2.5 million clones, approximately 90% of which appear only once. CDR1 is SGHDT and CDR2 is YYEEEE in the germline V gene. This CDR3 region has 15 residues. The J segment lost 5 bases and the V segment lost 3 bases, leaving 1 base of the junction unmatched. This TCR derives from a man aged 18 to 29 in good health. V gene TRBV5-6 combines with J gene TRBJ2-2; TRBD2 matches at 13 bases. Sequenced: naive CD4+ T cells sorted from blood. As to subset: CD45RA+ positively selected. The CDR3 region is CASSSGLAGTGELFF. The DNA for the CDR3 is TGTGCCAGCAGCTCGGGACTAGCGGGAACCGGGGAGCTGTTTTTT.